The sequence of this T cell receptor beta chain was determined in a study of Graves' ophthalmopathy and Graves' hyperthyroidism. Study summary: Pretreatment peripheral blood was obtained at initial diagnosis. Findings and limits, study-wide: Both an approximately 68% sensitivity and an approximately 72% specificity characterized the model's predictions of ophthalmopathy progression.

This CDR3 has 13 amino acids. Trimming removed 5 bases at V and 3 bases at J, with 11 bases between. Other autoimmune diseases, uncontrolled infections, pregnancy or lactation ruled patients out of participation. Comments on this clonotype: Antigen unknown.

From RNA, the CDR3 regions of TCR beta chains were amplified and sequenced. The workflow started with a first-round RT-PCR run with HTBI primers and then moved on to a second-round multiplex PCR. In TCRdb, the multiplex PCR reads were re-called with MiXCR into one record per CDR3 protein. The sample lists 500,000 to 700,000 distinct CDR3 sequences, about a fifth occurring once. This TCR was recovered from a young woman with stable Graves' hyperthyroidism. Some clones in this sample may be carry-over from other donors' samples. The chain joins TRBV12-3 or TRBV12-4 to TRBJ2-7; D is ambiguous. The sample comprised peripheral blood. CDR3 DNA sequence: TGTGCCAGCAGTCTACATGAAGGCTACGAGCAGTACTTC. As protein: CASSLHEGYEQYF.